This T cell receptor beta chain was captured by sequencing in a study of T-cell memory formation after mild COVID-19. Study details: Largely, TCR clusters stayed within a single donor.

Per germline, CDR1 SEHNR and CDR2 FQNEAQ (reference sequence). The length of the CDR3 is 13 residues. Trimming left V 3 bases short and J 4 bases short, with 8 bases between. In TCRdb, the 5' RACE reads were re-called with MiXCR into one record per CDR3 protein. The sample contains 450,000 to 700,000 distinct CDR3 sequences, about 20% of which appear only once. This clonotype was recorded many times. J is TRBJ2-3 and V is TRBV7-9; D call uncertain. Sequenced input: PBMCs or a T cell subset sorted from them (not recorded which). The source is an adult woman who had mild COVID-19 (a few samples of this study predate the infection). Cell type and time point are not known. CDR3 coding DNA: TGTGCCAGCAGCTTTAATGGGCCAGATACGCAGTATTTT. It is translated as CASSFNGPDTQYF.